The 26 T cell receptor beta chains below all came from one sample that was sequenced in a study of human versus mouse CDR3 diversity and MHC coevolution. Clones were read by immunoSEQ multiplex PCR, and TCRdb kept only the in-frame ones, dropping some. Here the sample spans more than 60,000 clones, just under 95% being singletons. The sample taken for sequencing was naive CD4+ T cells from blood. Subset here: CD45RO-negative CD62L-positive naive CD4 T cells. These receptors originate from a person aged 25 to 75 in good health.

J is TRBJ2-2 and V is TRBV6-5; D perhaps matches TRBD2 (7 bases). V lost 6 bases, J lost 3 bases, and 11 bases lay in between. The CDR3 length is 14 residues. The germline gives CDR1 MNHEY, CDR2 SVGAGI. DNA for the CDR3: TGTGCCAGCAGCCGCGGGGGCCACACCGGGGAGCTGTTTTTT. Its protein is CASSRGGHTGELFF.

In its sample, this clone was seen once. The rearrangement uses TRBV6-5 and TRBJ2-5; D unclear. Germline V gene lookup returns CDR1 MNHEY and CDR2 SVGAGI. V was cut by 6 bases and J by 2 bases, with 4 bases left in between. The CDR3 sequence is 11 residues long. The CDR3 coding sequence is TGTGCCAGCAGCCTGCAAGAGACCCAGTACTTC. It yields the protein CASSLQETQYF.

This chain's CDR3 is CASSRQGNYGYTF. The CDR3 DNA reads TGTGCCAGCAGCAGACAGGGGAACTATGGCTACACCTTC. The V and J genes are TRBV27 and TRBJ1-2; 8 nucleotides agree with TRBD1. This CDR3 contains 13 residues. V was clipped by 6 bases and J by 2 bases; unmatched bases: 2. Germline lookup yields CDR1 MNHEY and CDR2 SMNVEV (reference sequence).

The V call is TRBV14, the J call TRBJ2-1; 11 nucleotides align to TRBD1. The CDR3 covers 16 residues. Germline CDR1 reads SGHDN; CDR2 reads FVKESK. The trim removed 5 bases at V and 8 bases at J, leaving 11 bases unmatched. CDR3 residues: CASSGRSGQGDDEQFF. The CDR3 nucleotides read TGTGCCAGCAGCGGACGATCGGGACAGGGGGACGATGAGCAGTTCTTC.

The rearrangement joins TRBV5-1 to TRBJ1-4, with D hard to call. The germline gives CDR1 SGHRS, CDR2 YFSETQ. There are 15 residues in the CDR3. V was clipped by 0 bases and J by 0 bases, with 6 bases between them. CDR3 residues: CASSLGATTNEKLFF. The CDR3 DNA sequence: TGCGCCAGCAGCTTGGGAGCCACAACTAATGAAAAACTGTTTTTT.

This chain joins TRBV9 and TRBJ2-2; D is unresolved. This CDR3 is 15 amino acids long. Germline CDR1 SGDLS, CDR2 YYNGEE. V was clipped by 2 bases and J by 0 bases, with 8 bases between them. The CDR3 loop is CASSVSGTNTGELFF. CDR3 in DNA: TGTGCCAGCAGCGTTTCAGGAACGAACACCGGGGAGCTGTTTTTT.

This sequence joins TRBV7-8 and TRBJ2-5; the match to TRBD2 covers 7 bases. The tail of the sequence fits TRBJ2-7 better, so the J call may be wrong. Per germline, CDR1 SGHVS and CDR2 FQNEAQ. This CDR3 is 21 amino acids long. The CDR3 reads CASSTLTAATRGGASSYEQYF. Here the CDR3 DNA reads TGTGCCAGCAGCACCCTAACTGCTGCCACGAGGGGAGGGGCGTCCTCCTACGAGCAGTACTTC.

Only a few counts were recorded for this clone. The chain is built from TRBV6-5 and TRBJ1-6; D might be TRBD1 (5 bases). Germline CDR1 and CDR2: MNHEY and SVGAGI. The CDR3 loop spans 14 amino acids. V lost 5 bases and J lost 7, with 12 bases in between. For the CDR3, the DNA is TGTGCCAGCAGTAATAGGGGCTTAAATTCACCCCTCCACTTT. Its protein product is CASSNRGLNSPLHF.

The V gene is TRBV5-1, the J gene TRBJ2-3; TRBD1 matches 10 bases. CDR1 and CDR2 from the germline V gene are SGHRS and YFSETQ. This CDR3 is 18 amino acids long. The trim removed 0 bases at V and 1 base at J, leaving 8 bases unmatched. The CDR3 DNA follows: TGCGCCAGCAGCTTGGAGGCTGCCGGGACAGGGGGCACAGATACGCAGTATTTT. As protein: CASSLEAAGTGGTDTQYF.

The chain is built from TRBV6-1 and TRBJ2-7, with a weak D call TRBD2 (6 bases). V dropped 2 bases and J dropped 3 bases, with 11 bases sitting between them. Germline CDR1 is MNHNS and CDR2 is SASEGT. The CDR3 loop spans 14 amino acids. For the CDR3, the DNA is TGTGCCAGCAGTGAACAGGCGGGGAGCTACGAGCAGTACTTC. It yields the protein CASSEQAGSYEQYF.

The chain recombines TRBV19 with TRBJ1-5; 9 nucleotides match TRBD1. This CDR3 is built from 15 residues. Germline CDR1 and CDR2: LNHDA and SQIVND (reference sequence). After removal of 6 bases from V and 6 bases from J, the junction contained 9 bases not matched to a gene. Written as DNA, the CDR3 is TGTGCCAGTAGCCCCGGGACAGGGTTTGCTCAGCCCCAGCATTTT. Amino acids: CASSPGTGFAQPQHF. Using reference TRBV19 and TRBJ1-5 for the parts outside the CDR3, the full variable domain is DGGITQSPKYLFRKEGQNVTLSCEQNLNHDAMYWYRQDPGQGLRLIYYSQIVNDFQKGDIAEGYSVSREKKESFPLTVTSAQKNPTAFYLCASSPGTGFAQPQHFGDGTRLSIL.

As DNA, the CDR3 is TGTGCCAGTACCGAGGTCGCACTTGGAGGTGAAAAACTGTTTTTT. As protein: CASTEVALGGEKLFF. The chain carries TRBV6-1 and TRBJ1-4; D remains ambiguous. Germline CDR1 MNHNS, CDR2 SASEGT. The ends were cut back, 9 bases at V and 7 bases at J, with 21 bases in the middle. The length of the CDR3 is 15 residues.

J is TRBJ2-7 and V is TRBV30; 9 bases fit TRBD2. The CDR3 is made up of 12 amino acids. CDR1 and CDR2 (germline): GTSNPN, SVGIG (reference sequence). V lost 1 base to trimming and J lost 6 bases; unmatched junction nucleotides: 1. CDR3 bases: TGTGCCTGGAGTGATAGCGGGAGCGAGCAGTACTTC. It encodes CAWSDSGSEQYF.

The chain links TRBV6-6 to TRBJ2-3; D perhaps matches TRBD2 (5 bases). The germline V gene has CDR1 MNHNY and CDR2 SVGAGI (reference sequence). This CDR3 is 16 amino acids long. Trimming removed 2 bases from V and 6 bases from J, with 18 bases in between. The CDR3 sequence is CASSYRLAARVDTQYF. The CDR3 nucleotides read TGTGCCAGCAGTTACCGGCTAGCCGCCCGGGTTGATACGCAGTATTTT.

This chain connects TRBV9 to TRBJ1-6, with TRBD1 matching 7 bases. The CDR3 spans 17 residues. J was trimmed by 6 bases and V by 3 bases; bases with no gene match: 12. Germline V gives CDR1 SGDLS, CDR2 YYNGEE. CDR3 coding DNA: TGTGCCAGCAGCGGGAGCCGCACAGGGGCTTTTAATTCACCCCTCCACTTT. Encoded protein: CASSGSRTGAFNSPLHF.

The chain uses TRBV6-1 and TRBJ2-1; D might be TRBD2 (6 bases). The V gene lost 3 bases and the J gene lost 8 bases, with 17 bases spanning the gap. CDR1 MNHNS and CDR2 SASEGT come from the germline V gene. This CDR3 has 15 residues. The CDR3 bases are TGTGCCAGCAGTGATTTGGGGGGTATTTGGGATGAGCAGTTCTTC. Amino acids: CASSDLGGIWDEQFF.

The chain employs TRBV7-3 and TRBJ1-1; 12 nucleotides line up with TRBD1. Germline V CDR1 and CDR2: SGHTA, FQGTGA. The V segment lost 1 base and the J segment 9 bases; nucleotides outside the gene matches: 9. The CDR3 runs to 16 residues. The CDR3 bases are TGTGCCAGCAGCTTAATGCCGTTAGGGACAGGGGGCCAAGCTTTCTTT. Translation gives CASSLMPLGTGGQAFF. The whole variable domain, filled in from reference TRBV7-3 and TRBJ1-1, reads GAGVSQTPSNKVTEKGKYVELRCDPISGHTALYWYRQSLGQGPEFLIYFQGTGAADDSGLPNDRFFAVRPEGSVSTLKIQRTERGDSAVYLCASSLMPLGTGGQAFFGQGTRLTVV.

The chain uses TRBV11-1 and TRBJ2-5; TRBD1 aligns across 10 bases. The J call may be incorrect, as the DNA end agrees better with TRBJ2-7. Germline assignment: CDR1 SGHAT and CDR2 FQDESV (reference sequence). The CDR3 is made up of 16 amino acids. The CDR3: CASSTRQGARSYEQYF. The CDR3 DNA sequence: TGTGCCAGCAGCACCAGACAGGGGGCGAGGTCCTACGAGCAGTACTTC.

This rearrangement joins TRBV11-2 to TRBJ1-3; 7 bases match TRBD1. The CDR3 extends over 15 amino acids. Germline CDR1 reads SGHAT; CDR2 reads FQNNGV. V shed 5 bases and J 3 bases; nucleotides not matched to a gene: 7. The CDR3 DNA reads as TGTGCCAGCAGCCTCGGACAGGTGATTGGAAACACCATATATTTT. The encoded protein is CASSLGQVIGNTIYF.

The chain links TRBV4-2 to TRBJ2-7, with a weak D call TRBD1 (6 bases). Germline loops: CDR1 LGHNA, CDR2 YNFKEQ. Trimming left V 0 bases short and J 1 base short, with 22 bases between. The CDR3 extends over 19 amino acids. In nucleotides, the CDR3 is TGTGCCAGCAGCCAAGACCCACGGGATTCCGGGACACCTTCCTACGAGCAGTACTTC. It translates to CASSQDPRDSGTPSYEQYF.

The rearrangement uses TRBV10-3 and TRBJ1-2; D gene ambiguous. V dropped 2 bases and J dropped 4 bases, with 11 bases sitting between them. CDR1 is ENHRY, CDR2 SYGVKD, per germline. The CDR3 consists of 14 residues. The CDR3 DNA is TGTGCCATCAGTGAGACGACACCGAGCTATGGCTACACCTTC. Amino acid sequence: CAISETTPSYGYTF.

The chain joins TRBV10-3 to TRBJ2-6, with D maybe TRBD2 (6 bases). CDR1 is ENHRY and CDR2 is SYGVKD in the germline V gene. This CDR3 is built from 16 residues. V was trimmed by 1 base and J by 2 bases, leaving 9 bases between them. The CDR3 DNA follows: TGTGCCATCAGTGAGTTCGGGGAGGCTGGGGCCAACGTCCTGACTTTC. It codes for CAISEFGEAGANVLTF.

The chain couples TRBV6-1 to TRBJ2-1, with D perhaps matching TRBD2 (5 bases). The CDR3 runs to 15 residues. Germline lookup yields CDR1 MNHNS and CDR2 SASEGT. V lost 8 bases, J lost 0 bases, and 14 bases lay in between. For the CDR3, the DNA is TGTGCCAGCTCGGGGATCCTTGTCTCCTACAATGAGCAGTTCTTC. Encoded protein: CASSGILVSYNEQFF.

The V call is TRBV6-6, the J call TRBJ1-6; TRBD1 matches at 9 bases. Germline V gives CDR1 MNHNY, CDR2 SVGAGI (reference sequence). This CDR3 has 16 residues. V was pared by 6 bases and J by 13 bases, with 16 bases of the junction left unmatched. The CDR3 loop reads CASRTGTGLLLAPLHF. The CDR3 DNA is TGTGCCAGCAGGACAGGGACAGGGCTGTTGTTGGCGCCCCTCCACTTT.

The chain combines TRBV10-2 with TRBJ2-7; 10 nucleotides line up with TRBD1. Germline V gives CDR1 WSHSY, CDR2 SAAADI. The junction had 11 bases not matched to a gene; V was cut back by 3 bases and J by 3 bases. The CDR3 totals 17 residues. The CDR3 DNA follows: TGCGCCAGCAGTGATACACTCCCGGGACAGGGGTACTACGAGCAGTACTTC. It specifies CASSDTLPGQGYYEQYF.

V and J are TRBV5-1 and TRBJ2-2; TRBD1 is a possible D gene (6 bases). CDR1 is SGHRS and CDR2 is YFSETQ in the germline V gene. This CDR3 has 14 residues. Between the trimmed V and J ends, which lost 4 bases and 1 base, there was a span of 8 bases. Here the CDR3 reads CASSEGQNTGELFF. The CDR3 DNA reads TGCGCCAGCAGCGAGGGACAGAACACCGGGGAGCTGTTTTTT.